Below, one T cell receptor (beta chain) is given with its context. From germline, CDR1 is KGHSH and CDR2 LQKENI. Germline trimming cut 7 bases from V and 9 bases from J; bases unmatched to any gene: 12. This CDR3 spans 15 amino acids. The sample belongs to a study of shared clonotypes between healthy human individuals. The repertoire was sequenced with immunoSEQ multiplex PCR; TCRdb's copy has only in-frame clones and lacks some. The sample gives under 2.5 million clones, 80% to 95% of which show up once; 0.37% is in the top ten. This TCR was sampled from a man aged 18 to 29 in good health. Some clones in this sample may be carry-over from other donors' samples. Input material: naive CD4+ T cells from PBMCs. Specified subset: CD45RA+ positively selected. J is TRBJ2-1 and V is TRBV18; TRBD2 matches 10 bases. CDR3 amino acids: CASLVSSGRASEQFF. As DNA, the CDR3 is TGTGCCAGCTTGGTCTCGAGCGGGAGGGCCAGTGAGCAGTTCTTC. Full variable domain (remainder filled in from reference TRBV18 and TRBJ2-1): NAGVMQNPRHLVRRRGQEARLRCSPMKGHSHVYWYRQLPEEGLKFMVYLQKENIIDESGMPKERFSAEFPKEGPSILRIQQVVRGDSAAYFCASLVSSGRASEQFFGPGTRLTVL.